Below are 2 T cell receptor beta chains sequenced from a single sample in a study of blood T cell repertoires in COVID-19. Clones were read by immunoSEQ multiplex PCR, and TCRdb kept only the in-frame ones, dropping some. The sample has some 240,000 clones, 80% to 85% seen once. Specimen: PBMCs or T cells enriched from blood (not recorded which). The receptors originated from a man aged 50-59 years who had recovered from COVID-19.

The chain combines TRBV11-3 with TRBJ2-7; D remains unclear. CDR1 and CDR2 from the germline V gene are SGHNT and YENEEA. The CDR3 is made up of 13 amino acids. V lost 3 bases, J lost 2 bases, and 8 bases lay in between. The CDR3 region is CASSFPPTYEQYF. CDR3 bases: TGTGCCAGCAGCTTTCCACCTACCTACGAGCAGTACTTC.

This clone was recorded once. This sequence joins TRBV10-2 and TRBJ2-3; no definite D call. V was clipped by 8 bases and J by 0 bases, with 12 bases between them. This CDR3 comprises 14 residues. Germline V CDR1 and CDR2: WSHSY, SAAADI. The chain's CDR3 is CASGGSSSTDTQYF. The DNA for the CDR3 is TGCGCCAGCGGTGGGTCGTCTAGCACAGATACGCAGTATTTT.